This record looks at one T cell receptor (beta chain) sequence and its context. The data originate from a study of control samples from healthy donors and cancer patients. CDR1 SGHRS and CDR2 YFSETQ come from the germline V gene. V was clipped by 0 bases and J by 2 bases, with 9 bases between them. The CDR3 totals 15 residues. The assay was immunoSEQ multiplex PCR, and TCRdb's table has in-frame clones only and misses some. Counted here are roughly 58,000 clones, roughly 86% occurring once; the ten biggest clones make up about 13%. The sequence came from a woman between 55 and 75 years old with lung cancer. Sequencing used PBMCs. The J gene is TRBJ2-1, the V gene TRBV5-1; no reliable D call. CDR3 residues: CASSLGQAAYNEQFF. CDR3 in DNA: TGCGCCAGCAGCTTGGGGCAGGCAGCCTACAATGAGCAGTTCTTC.